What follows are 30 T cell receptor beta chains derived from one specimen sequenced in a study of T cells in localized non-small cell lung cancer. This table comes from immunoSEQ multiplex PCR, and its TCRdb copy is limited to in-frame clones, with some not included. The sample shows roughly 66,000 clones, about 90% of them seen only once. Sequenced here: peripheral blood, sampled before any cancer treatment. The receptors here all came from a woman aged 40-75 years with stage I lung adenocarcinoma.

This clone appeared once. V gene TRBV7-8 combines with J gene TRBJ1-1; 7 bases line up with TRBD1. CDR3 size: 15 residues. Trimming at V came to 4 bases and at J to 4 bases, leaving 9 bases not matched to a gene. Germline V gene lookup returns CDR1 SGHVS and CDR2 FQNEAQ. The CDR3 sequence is CASSSMQGVGTEAFF. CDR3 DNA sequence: TGTGCCAGCAGCTCCATGCAGGGGGTGGGCACTGAAGCTTTCTTT.

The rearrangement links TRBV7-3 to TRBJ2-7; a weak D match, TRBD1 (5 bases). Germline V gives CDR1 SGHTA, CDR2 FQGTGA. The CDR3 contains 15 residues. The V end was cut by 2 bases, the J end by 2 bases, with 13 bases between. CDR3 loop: CASSLGAGSPYEQYF. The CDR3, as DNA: TGTGCCAGCAGCTTAGGGGCTGGGTCTCCCTACGAGCAGTACTTC.

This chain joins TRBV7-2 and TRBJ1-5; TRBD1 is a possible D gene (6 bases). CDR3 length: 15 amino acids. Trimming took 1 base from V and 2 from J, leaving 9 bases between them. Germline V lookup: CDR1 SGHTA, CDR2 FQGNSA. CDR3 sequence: CASSLEYRGNQPQHF. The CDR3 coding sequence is TGTGCCAGCAGCTTAGAATACAGGGGCAATCAGCCCCAGCATTTT. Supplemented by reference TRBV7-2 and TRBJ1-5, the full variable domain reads GAGVSQSPSNKVTEKGKDVELRCDPISGHTALYWYRQSLGQGLEFLIYFQGNSAPDKSGLPSDRFSAERTGGSVSTLTIQRTQQEDSAVYLCASSLEYRGNQPQHFGDGTRLSIL.

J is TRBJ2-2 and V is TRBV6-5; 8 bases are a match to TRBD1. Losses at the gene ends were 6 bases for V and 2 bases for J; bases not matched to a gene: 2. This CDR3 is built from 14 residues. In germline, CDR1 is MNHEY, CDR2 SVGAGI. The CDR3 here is CASRGQVNTGELFF. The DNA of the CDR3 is TGTGCCAGCAGGGGACAGGTTAACACCGGGGAGCTGTTTTTT.

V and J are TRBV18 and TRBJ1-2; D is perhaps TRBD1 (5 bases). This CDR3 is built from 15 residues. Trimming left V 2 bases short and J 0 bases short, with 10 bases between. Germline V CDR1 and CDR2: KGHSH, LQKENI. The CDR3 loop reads CASSPEQGANYGYTF. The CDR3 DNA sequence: TGTGCCAGCTCACCAGAGCAGGGAGCTAACTATGGCTACACCTTC.

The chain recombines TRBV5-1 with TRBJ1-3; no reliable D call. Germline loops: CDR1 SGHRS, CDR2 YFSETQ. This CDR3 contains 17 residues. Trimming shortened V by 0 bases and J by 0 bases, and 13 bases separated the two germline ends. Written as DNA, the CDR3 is TGCGCCAGCAGCTTGGATCTGTCGACAAGCTCTGGAAACACCATATATTTT. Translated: CASSLDLSTSSGNTIYF.

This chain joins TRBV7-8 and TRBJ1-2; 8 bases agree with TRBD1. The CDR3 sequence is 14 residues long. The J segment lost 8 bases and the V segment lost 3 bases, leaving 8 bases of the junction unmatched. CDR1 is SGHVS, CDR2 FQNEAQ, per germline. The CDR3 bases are TGTGCCAGCAGCTTCCAGGGGGCGACAGGAGGCTACACCTTC. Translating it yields CASSFQGATGGYTF.

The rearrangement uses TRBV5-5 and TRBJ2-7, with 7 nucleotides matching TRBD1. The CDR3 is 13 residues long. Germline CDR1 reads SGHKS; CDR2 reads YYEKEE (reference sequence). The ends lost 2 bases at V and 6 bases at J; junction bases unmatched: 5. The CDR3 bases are TGTGCCAGCAGCTTATCCGACAGGGCCGAGCAGTACTTC. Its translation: CASSLSDRAEQYF.

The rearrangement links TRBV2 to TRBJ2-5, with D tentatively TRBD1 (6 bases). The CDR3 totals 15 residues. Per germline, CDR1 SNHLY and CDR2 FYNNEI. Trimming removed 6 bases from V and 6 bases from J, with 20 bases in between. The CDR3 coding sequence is TGTGCCAGCAGGATTTCGACAGGAGAGGTAAAGACCCAGTACTTC. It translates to CASRISTGEVKTQYF.

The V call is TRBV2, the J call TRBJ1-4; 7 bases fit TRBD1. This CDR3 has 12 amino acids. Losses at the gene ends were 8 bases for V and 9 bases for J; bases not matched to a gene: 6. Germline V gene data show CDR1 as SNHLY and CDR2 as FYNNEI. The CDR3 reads CASHDRDQKLFF. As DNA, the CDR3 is TGTGCCAGCCACGACAGGGACCAAAAACTGTTTTTT.

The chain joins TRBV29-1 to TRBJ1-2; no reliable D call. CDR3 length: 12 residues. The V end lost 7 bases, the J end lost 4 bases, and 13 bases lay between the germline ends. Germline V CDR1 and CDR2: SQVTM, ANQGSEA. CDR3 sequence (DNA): TGCAGCGCCGTGACAAGCACCTATGGCTACACCTTC. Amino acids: CSAVTSTYGYTF.

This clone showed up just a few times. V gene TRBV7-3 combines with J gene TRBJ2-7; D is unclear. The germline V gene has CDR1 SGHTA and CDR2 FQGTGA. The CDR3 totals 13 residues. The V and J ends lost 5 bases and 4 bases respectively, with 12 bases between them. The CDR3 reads CASSPGPGYEQYF. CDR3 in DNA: TGTGCCAGCAGCCCTGGACCGGGTTACGAGCAGTACTTC.

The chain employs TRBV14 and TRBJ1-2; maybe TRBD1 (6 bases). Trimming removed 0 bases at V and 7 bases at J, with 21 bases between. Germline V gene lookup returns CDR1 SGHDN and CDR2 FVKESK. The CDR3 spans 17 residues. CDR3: CASSQEFQTGALLGYTF. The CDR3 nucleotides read TGTGCCAGCAGCCAAGAATTCCAAACGGGGGCCTTGCTTGGCTACACCTTC.

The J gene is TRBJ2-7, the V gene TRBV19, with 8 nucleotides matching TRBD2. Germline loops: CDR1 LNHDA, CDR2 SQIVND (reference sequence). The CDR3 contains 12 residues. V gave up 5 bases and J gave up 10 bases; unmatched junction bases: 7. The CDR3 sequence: CASSPGLASQYF. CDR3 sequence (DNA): TGTGCCAGTAGTCCAGGACTAGCTTCACAGTACTTC.

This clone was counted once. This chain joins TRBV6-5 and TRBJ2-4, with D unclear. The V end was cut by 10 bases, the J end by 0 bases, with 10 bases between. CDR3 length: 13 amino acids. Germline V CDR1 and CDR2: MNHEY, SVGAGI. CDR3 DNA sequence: TGTGCCACTACTTGGCTAGCCAAAAACATTCAGTACTTC. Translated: CATTWLAKNIQYF.

DNA of the CDR3: TGTGCCAGTAGTATCGACAGGGGCTACAATGAAAAACTGTTTTTT. Translated: CASSIDRGYNEKLFF. The V call is TRBV19, the J call TRBJ1-4, with 8 bases identical to TRBD1. Germline CDR1 is LNHDA and CDR2 is SQIVND (reference sequence). The V segment lost 3 bases and the J segment 5 bases; nucleotides outside the gene matches: 5. The CDR3 has 15 residues.

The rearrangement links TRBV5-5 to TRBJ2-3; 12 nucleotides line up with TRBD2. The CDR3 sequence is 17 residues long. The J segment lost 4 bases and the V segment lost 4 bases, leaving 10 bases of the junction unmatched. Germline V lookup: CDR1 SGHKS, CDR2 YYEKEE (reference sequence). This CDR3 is CASSGGLAGGLADTQYF. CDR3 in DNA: TGTGCCAGCAGCGGAGGGCTAGCGGGGGGGCTTGCAGATACGCAGTATTTT. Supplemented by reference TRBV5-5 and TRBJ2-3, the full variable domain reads DAGVTQSPTHLIKTRGQQVTLRCSPISGHKSVSWYQQVLGQGPQFIFQYYEKEERGRGNFPDRFSARQFPNYSSELNVNALLLGDSALYLCASSGGLAGGLADTQYFGPGTRLTVL.

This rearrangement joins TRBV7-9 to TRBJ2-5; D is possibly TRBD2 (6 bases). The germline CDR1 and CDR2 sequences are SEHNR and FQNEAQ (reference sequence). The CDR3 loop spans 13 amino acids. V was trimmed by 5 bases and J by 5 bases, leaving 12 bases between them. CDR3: CASSPGSSETQYF. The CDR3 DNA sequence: TGTGCCAGCAGCCCCGGGAGTTCGGAGACCCAGTACTTC.

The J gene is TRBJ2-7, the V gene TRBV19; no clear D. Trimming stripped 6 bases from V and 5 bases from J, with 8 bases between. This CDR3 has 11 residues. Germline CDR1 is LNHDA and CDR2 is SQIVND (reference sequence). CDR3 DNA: TGTGCCAGTAGAAATGGCCACGAGCAGTACTTC. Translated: CASRNGHEQYF.

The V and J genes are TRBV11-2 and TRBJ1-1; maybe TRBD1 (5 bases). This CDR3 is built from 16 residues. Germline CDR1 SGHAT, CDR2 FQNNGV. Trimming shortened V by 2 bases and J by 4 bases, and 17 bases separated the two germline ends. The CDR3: CASSLHGARATTEAFF. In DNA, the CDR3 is TGTGCCAGCAGCTTACATGGGGCCAGGGCCACCACTGAAGCTTTCTTT.

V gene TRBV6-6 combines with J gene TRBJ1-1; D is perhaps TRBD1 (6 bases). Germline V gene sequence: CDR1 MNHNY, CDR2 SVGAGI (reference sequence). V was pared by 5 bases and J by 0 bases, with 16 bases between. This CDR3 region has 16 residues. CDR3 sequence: CASSTQWDTMNTEAFF. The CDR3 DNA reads TGTGCCAGCAGTACCCAGTGGGACACTATGAACACTGAAGCTTTCTTT.

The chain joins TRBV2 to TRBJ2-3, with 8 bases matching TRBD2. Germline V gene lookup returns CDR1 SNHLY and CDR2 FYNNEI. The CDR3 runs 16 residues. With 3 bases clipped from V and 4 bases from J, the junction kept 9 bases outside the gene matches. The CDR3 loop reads CASSDRKRGPADTQYF. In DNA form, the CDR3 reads TGTGCCAGCAGTGATCGGAAGCGGGGGCCCGCAGATACGCAGTATTTT.

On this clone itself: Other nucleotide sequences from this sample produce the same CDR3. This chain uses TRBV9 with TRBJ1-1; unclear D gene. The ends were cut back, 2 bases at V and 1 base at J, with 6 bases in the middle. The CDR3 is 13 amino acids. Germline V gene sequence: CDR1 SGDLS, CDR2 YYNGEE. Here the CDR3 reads CASSVDWNTEAFF. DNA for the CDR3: TGTGCCAGCAGCGTCGACTGGAACACTGAAGCTTTCTTT.

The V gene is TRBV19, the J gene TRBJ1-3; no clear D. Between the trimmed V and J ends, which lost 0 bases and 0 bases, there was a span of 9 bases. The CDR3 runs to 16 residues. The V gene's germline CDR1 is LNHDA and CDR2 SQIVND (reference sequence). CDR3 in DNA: TGTGCCAGTAGTATAGATCACGGAGCCTCTGGAAACACCATATATTTT. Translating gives CASSIDHGASGNTIYF.

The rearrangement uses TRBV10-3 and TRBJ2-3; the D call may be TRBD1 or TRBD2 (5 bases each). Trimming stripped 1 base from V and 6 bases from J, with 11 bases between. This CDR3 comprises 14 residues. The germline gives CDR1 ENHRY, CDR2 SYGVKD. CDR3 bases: TGTGCCATCAGTGAGTTTCCCAGGGAGGATACGCAGTATTTT. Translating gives CAISEFPREDTQYF.

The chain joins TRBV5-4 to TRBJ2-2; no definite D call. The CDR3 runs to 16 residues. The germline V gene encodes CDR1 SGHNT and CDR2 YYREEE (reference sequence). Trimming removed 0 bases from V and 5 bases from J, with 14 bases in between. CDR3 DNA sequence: TGTGCCAGCAGCTTGGGAGCTCCCCCGACAACCGGGGAGCTGTTTTTT. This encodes CASSLGAPPTTGELFF.

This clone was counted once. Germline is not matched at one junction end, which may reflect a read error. The chain's CDR3 is CASSYWPVVGEVRF. CDR3 DNA sequence: TGTGCCAGCAGTTACTGGCCTGTCGTCGGGGAGGTGAGATTT. The rearrangement uses TRBV6-5 and TRBJ2-3; D is perhaps TRBD2 (6 bases). This CDR3 is built from 14 residues. CDR1 is MNHEY and CDR2 is SVGAGI in the germline V gene.

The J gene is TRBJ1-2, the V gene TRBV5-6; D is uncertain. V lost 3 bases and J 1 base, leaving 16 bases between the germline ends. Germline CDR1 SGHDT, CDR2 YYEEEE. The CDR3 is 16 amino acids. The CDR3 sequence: CASSSPSSEYNYGYTF. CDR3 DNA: TGTGCCAGCAGCTCCCCGTCCTCGGAGTATAACTATGGCTACACCTTC.

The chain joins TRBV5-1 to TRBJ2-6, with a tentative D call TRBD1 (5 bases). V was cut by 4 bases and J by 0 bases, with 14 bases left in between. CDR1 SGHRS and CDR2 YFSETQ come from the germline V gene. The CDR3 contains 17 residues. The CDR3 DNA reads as TGCGCCAGCAGCGCCCAGGGTTCAAGCTCTGGGGCCAACGTCCTGACTTTC. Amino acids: CASSAQGSSSGANVLTF.

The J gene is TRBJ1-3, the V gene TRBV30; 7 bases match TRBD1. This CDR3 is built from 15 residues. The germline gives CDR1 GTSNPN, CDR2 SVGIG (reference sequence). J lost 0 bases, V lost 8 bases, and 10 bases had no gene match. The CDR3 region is CAVATGAYSGNTIYF. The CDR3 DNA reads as TGTGCCGTAGCCACAGGGGCCTACTCTGGAAACACCATATATTTT.